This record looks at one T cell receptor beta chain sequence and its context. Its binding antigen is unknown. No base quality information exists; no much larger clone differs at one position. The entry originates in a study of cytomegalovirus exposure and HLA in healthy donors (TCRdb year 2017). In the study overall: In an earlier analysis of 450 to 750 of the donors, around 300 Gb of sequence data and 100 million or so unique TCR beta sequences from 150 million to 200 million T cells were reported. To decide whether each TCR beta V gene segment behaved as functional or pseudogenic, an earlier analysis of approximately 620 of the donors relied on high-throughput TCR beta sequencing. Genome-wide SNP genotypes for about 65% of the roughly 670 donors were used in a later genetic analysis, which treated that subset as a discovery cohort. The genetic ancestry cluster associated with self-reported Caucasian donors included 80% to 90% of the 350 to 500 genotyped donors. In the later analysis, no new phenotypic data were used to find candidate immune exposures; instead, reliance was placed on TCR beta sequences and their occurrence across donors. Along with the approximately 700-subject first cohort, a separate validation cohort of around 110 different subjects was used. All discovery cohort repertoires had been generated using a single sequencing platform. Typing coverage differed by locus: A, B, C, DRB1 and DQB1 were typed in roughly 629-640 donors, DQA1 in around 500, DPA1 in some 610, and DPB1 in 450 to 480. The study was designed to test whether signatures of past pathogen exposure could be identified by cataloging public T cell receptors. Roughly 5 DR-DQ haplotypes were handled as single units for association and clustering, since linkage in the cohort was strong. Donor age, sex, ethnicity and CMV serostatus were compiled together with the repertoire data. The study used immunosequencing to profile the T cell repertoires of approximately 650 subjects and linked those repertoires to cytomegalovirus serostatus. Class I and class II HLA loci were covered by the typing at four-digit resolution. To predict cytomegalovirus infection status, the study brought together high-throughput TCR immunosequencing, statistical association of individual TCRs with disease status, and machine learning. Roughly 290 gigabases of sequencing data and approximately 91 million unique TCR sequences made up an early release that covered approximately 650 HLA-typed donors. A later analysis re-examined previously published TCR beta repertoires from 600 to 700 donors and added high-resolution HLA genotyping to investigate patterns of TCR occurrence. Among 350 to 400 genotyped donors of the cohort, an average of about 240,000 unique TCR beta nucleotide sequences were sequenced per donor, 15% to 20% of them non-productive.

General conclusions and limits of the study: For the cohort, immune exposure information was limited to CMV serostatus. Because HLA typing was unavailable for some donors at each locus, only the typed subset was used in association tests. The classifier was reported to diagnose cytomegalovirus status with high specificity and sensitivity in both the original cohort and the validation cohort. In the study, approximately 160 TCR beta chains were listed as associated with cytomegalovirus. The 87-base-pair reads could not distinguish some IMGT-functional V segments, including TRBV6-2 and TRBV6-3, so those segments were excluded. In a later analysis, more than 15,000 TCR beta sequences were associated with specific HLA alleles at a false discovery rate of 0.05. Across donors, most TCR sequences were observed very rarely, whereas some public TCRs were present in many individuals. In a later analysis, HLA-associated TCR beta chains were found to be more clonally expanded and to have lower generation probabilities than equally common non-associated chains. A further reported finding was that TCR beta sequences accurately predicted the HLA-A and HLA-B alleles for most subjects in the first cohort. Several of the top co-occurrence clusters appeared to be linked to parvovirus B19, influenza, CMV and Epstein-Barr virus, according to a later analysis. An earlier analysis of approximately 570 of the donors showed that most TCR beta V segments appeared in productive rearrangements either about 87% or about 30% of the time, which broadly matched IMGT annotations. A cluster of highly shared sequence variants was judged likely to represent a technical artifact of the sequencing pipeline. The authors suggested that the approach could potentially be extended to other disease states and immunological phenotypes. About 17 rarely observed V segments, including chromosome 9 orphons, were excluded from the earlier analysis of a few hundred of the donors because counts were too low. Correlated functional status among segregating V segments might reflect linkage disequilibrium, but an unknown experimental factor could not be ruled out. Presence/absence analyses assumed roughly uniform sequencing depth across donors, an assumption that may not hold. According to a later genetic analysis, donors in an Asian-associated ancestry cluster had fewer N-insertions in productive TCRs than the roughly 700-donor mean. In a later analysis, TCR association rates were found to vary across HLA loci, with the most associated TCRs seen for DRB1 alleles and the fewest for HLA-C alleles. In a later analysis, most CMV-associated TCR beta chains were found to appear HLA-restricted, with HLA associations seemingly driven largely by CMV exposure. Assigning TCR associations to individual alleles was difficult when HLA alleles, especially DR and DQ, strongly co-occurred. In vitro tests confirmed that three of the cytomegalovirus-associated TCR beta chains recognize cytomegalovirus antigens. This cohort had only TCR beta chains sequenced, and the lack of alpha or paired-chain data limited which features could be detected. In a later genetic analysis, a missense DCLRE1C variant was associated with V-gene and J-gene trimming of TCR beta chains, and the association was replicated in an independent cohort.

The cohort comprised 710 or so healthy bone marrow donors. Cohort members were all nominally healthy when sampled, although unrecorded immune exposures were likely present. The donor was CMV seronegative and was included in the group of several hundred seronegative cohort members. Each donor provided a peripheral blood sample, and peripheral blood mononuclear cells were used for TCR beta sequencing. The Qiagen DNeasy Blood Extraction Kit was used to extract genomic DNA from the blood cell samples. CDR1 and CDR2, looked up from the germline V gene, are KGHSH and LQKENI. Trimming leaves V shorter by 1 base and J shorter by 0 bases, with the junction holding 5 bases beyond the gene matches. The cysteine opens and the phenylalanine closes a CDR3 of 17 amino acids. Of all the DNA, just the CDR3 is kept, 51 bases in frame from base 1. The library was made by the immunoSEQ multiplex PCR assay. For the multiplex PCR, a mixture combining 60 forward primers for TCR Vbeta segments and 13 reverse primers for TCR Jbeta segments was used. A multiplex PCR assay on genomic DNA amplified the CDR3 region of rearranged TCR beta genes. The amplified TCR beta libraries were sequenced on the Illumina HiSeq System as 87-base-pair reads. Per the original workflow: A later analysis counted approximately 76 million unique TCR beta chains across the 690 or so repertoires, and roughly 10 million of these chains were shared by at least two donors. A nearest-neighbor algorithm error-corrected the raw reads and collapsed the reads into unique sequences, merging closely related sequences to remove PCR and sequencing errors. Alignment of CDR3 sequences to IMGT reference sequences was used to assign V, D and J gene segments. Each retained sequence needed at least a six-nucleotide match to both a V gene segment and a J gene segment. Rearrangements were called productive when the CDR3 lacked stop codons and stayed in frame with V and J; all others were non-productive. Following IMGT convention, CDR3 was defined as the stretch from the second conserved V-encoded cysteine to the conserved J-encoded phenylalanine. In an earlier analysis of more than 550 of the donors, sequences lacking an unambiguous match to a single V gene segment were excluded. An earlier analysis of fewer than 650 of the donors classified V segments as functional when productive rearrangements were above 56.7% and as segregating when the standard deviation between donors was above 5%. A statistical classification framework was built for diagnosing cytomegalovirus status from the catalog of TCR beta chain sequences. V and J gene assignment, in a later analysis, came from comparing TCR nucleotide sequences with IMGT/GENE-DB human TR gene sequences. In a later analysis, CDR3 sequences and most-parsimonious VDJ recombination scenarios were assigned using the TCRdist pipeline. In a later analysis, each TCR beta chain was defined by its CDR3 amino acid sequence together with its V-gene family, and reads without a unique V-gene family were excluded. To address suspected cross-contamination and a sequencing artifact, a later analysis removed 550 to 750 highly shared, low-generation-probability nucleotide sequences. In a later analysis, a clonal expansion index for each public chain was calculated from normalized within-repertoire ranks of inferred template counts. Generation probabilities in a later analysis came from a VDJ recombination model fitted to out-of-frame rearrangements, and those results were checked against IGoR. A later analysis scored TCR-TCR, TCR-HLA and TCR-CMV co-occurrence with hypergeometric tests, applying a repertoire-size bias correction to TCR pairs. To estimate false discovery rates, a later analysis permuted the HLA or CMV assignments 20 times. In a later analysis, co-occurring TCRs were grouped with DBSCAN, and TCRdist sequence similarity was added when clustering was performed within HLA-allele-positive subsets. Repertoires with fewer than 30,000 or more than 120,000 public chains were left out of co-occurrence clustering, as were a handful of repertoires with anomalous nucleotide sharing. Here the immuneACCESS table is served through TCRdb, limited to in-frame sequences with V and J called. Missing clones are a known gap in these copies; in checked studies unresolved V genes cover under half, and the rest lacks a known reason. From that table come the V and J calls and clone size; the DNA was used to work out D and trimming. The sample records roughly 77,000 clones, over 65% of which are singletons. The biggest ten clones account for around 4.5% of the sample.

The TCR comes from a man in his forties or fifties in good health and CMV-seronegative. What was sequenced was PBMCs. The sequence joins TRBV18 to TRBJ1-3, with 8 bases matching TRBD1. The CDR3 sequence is CASSPLGQGISGNTIYF. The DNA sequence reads TGTGCCAGCTCACCACTAGGACAGGGAATCTCTGGAAACACCATATATTTT.